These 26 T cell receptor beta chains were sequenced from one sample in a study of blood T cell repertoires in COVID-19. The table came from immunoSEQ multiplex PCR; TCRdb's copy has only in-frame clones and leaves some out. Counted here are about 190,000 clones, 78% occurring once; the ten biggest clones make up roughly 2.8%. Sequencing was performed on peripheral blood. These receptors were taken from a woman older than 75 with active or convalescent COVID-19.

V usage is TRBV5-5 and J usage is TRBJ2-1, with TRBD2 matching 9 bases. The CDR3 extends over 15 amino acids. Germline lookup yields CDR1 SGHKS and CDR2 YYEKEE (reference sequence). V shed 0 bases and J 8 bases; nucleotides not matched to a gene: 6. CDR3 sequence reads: CASSLEGGGRDEQFF. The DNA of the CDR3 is TGTGCCAGCAGCTTGGAAGGGGGCGGGAGGGATGAGCAGTTCTTC.

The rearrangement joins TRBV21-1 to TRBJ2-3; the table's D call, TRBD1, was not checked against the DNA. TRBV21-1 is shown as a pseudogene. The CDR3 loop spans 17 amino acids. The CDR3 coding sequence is TGTGCCAGCACCCACCGACAAGGGACAGGCAGCACAGATACGCAGTATTTT. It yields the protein CASTHRQGTGSTDTQYF.

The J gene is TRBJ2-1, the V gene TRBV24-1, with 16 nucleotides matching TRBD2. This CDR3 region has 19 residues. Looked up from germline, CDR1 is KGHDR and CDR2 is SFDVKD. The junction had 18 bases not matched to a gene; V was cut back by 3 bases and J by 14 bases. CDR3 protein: CATSDPSGTSGGAFIPEFF. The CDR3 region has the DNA TGTGCCACCAGTGATCCCTCCGGGACTAGCGGGGGGGCCTTCATCCCCGAGTTCTTC.

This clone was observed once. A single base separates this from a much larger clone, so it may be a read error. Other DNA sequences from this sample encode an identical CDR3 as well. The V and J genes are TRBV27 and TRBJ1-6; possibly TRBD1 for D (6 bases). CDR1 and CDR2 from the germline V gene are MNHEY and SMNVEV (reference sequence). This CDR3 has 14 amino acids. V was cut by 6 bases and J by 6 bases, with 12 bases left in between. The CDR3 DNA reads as TGTGCCAGCAGAGCGACAGGCGGTAATTCACCCCTCCACTTT. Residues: CASRATGGNSPLHF.

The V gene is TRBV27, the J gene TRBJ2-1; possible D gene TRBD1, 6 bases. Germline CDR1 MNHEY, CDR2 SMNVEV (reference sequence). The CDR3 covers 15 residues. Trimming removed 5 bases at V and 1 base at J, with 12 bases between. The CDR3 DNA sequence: TGTGCCAGCAGTGTACGAGGGGGATCCTACAATGAGCAGTTCTTC. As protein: CASSVRGGSYNEQFF.

The CDR3 is CASSRMPGGTEAFF. The CDR3, as DNA: TGTGCCAGCAGTCGAATGCCAGGGGGGACTGAAGCTTTCTTT. This rearrangement joins TRBV28 to TRBJ1-1; 7 bases align to TRBD1. Germline trimming cut 5 bases from V and 5 bases from J; bases unmatched to any gene: 8. CDR3 length: 14 amino acids. The germline gives CDR1 MDHEN, CDR2 SYDVKM.

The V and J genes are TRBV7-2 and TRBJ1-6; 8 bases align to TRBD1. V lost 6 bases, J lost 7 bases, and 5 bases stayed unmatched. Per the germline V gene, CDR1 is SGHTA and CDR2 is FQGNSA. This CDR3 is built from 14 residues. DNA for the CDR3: TGTGCCAGCAGACGAGGACAGGGAAATTCACCCCTCCACTTT. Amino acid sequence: CASRRGQGNSPLHF.

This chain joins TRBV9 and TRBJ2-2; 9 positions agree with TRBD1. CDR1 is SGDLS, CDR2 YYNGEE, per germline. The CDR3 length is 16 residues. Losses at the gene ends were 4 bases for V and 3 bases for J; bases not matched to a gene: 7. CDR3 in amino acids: CASSPQTGGYTGELFF. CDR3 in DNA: TGTGCCAGCAGCCCTCAGACAGGGGGTTACACCGGGGAGCTGTTTTTT.

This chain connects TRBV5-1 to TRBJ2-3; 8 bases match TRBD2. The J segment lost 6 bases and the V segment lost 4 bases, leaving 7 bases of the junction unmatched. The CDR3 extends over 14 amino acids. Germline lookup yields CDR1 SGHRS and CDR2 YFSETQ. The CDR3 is CASSTVGGGDTQYF. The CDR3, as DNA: TGCGCCAGCAGCACCGTTGGCGGGGGGGATACGCAGTATTTT.

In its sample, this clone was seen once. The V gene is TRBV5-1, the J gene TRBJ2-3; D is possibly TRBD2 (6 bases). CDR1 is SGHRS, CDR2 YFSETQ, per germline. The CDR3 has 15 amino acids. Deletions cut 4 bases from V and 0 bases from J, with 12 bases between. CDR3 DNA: TGCGCCAGCAGCACGTCCGGGACTAGCACAGATACGCAGTATTTT. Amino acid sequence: CASSTSGTSTDTQYF. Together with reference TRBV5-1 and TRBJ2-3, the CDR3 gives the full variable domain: KAGVTQTPRYLIKTRGQQVTLSCSPISGHRSVSWYQQTPGQGLQFLFEYFSETQRNKGNFPGRFSGRQFSNSRSEMNVSTLELGDSALYLCASSTSGTSTDTQYFGPGTRLTVL.

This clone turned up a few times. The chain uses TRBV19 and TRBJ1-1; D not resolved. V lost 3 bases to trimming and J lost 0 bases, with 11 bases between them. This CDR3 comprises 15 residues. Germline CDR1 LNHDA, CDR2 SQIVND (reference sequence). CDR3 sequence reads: CASSIPRSVNTEAFF. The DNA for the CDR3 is TGTGCCAGTAGTATCCCCCGCAGTGTGAACACTGAAGCTTTCTTT.

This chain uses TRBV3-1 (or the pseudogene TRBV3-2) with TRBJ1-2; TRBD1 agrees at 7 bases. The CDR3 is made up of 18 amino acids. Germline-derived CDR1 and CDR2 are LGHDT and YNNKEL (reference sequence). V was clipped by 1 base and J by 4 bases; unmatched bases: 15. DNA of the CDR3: TGTGCCAGCAGCCAAGTTCTCGGCGGGGCAGGGGGTGGCTATGGCTACACCTTC. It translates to CASSQVLGGAGGGYGYTF.

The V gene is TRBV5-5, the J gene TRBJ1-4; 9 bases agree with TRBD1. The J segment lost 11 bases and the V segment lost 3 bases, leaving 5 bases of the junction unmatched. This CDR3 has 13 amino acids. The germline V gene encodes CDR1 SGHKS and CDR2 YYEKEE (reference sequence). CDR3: CASSSGTGPKLFF. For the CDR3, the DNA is TGTGCCAGCAGCTCCGGGACAGGGCCTAAACTGTTTTTT.

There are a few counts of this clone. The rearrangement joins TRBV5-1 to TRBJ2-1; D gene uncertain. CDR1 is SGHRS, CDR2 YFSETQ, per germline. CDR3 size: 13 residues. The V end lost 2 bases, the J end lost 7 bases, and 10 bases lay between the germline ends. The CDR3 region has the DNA TGCGCCAGCAGCTTCCGGCGCGGTAATGAGCAGTTCTTC. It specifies CASSFRRGNEQFF. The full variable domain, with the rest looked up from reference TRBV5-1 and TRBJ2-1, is KAGVTQTPRYLIKTRGQQVTLSCSPISGHRSVSWYQQTPGQGLQFLFEYFSETQRNKGNFPGRFSGRQFSNSRSEMNVSTLELGDSALYLCASSFRRGNEQFFGPGTRLTVL.

The CDR3 DNA reads as TGTGCCAGCAGTTTACGGAGGGGGGGAGTTGGCTACACCTTC. Translating it yields CASSLRRGGVGYTF. This chain uses TRBV27 with TRBJ1-2; D perhaps matches TRBD1 (6 bases). Trimming removed 2 bases at V and 7 bases at J, with 14 bases between. The CDR3 has 14 residues. The germline gives CDR1 MNHEY, CDR2 SMNVEV (reference sequence).

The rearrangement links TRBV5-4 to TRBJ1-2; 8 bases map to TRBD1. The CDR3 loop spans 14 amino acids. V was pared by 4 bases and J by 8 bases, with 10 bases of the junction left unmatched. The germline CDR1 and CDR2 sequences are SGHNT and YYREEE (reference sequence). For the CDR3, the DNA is TGTGCCAGCAGCCCCAGGACAGGGTCGGACGGCTACACCTTC. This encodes CASSPRTGSDGYTF.

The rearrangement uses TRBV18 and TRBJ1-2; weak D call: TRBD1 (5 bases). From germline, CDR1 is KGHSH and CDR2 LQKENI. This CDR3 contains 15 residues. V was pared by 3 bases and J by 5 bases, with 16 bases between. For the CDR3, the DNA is TGTGCCAGCTCACCCATCGGGGAGGGGAATTATGGCTACACCTTC. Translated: CASSPIGEGNYGYTF.

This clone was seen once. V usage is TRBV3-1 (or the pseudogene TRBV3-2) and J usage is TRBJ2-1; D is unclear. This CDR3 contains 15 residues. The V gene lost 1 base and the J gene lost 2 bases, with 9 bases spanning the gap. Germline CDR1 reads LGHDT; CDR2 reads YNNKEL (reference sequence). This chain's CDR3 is CASSQGLPTYNEQFF. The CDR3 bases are TGTGCCAGCAGCCAAGGACTTCCGACCTACAATGAGCAGTTCTTC.

CDR3 nucleotide sequence: TGTGCCATCAGTGGGGGGACAGGGGACACTGAAGCTTTCTTT. This sequence encodes CAISGGTGDTEAFF. V gene TRBV10-3 combines with J gene TRBJ1-1, with 10 bases lining up with TRBD1. Germline loops: CDR1 ENHRY, CDR2 SYGVKD. V trimming: 4 bases; J trimming: 3 bases; junction bases outside the gene matches: 2. CDR3 length equals 14 residues.

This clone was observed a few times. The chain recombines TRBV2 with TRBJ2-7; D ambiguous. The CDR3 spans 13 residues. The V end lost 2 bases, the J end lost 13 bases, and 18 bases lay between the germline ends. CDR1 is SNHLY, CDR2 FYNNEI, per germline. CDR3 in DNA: TGTGCCAGCAGTGAAAGTCGAGGCCCCGCCTCCTACTTC. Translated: CASSESRGPASYF. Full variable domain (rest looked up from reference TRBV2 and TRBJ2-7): EPEVTQTPSHQVTQMGQEVILRCVPISNHLYFYWYRQILGQKVEFLVSFYNNEISEKSEIFDDQFSVERPDGSNFTLKIRSTKLEDSAMYFCASSESRGPASYFGPGTRLTVT.

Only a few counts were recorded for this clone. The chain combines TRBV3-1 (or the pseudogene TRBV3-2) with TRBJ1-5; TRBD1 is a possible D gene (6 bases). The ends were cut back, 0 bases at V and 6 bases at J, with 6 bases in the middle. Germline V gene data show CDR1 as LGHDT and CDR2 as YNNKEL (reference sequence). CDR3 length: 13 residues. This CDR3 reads CASSQDRGQPQHF. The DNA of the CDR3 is TGTGCCAGCAGCCAAGACAGGGGTCAGCCCCAGCATTTT.

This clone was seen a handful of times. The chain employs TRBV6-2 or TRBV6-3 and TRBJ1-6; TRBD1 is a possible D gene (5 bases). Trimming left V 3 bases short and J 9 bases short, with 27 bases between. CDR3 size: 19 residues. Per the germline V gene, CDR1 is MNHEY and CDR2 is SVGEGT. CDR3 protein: CASSYRPWVAGMIFSPLHF. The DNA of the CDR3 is TGTGCCAGCAGTTATCGGCCCTGGGTGGCAGGGATGATCTTTTCACCCCTCCACTTT.

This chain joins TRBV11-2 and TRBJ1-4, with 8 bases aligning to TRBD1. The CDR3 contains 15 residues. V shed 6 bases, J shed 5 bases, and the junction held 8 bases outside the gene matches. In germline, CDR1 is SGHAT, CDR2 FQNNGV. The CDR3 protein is CASSKGQGANEKLFF. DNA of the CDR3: TGTGCCAGCAGTAAAGGGCAGGGGGCAAATGAAAAACTGTTTTTT.

The CDR3 DNA follows: TGCGCCAGCCGGCGGACGGCAGGGACACCAAGCTCTGGAAACACCATATATTTT. This translates into CASRRTAGTPSSGNTIYF. The chain has TRBV5-1 and TRBJ1-3; a weak D match, TRBD1 (6 bases). Per germline, CDR1 SGHRS and CDR2 YFSETQ. V lost 7 bases to trimming and J lost 0 bases, with 23 bases between them. The CDR3 is 18 residues long.

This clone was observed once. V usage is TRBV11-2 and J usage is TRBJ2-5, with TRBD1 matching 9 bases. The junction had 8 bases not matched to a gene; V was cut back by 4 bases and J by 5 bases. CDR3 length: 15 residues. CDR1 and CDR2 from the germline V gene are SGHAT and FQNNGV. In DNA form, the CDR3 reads TGTGCCAGCAGCTCGGAGGGACAGGGAAGGGAGACCCAGTACTTC. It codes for CASSSEGQGRETQYF.

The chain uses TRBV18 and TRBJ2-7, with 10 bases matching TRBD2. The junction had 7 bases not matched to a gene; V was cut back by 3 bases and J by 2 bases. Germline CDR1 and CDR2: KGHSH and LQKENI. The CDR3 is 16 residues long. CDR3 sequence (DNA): TGTGCCAGCTCACCCCTAACTAGCGGGACCACCTACGAGCAGTACTTC. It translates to CASSPLTSGTTYEQYF.